This entry lists 32 T cell receptor beta chains sequenced from one sample in a study of Graves' ophthalmopathy and Graves' hyperthyroidism. The authors amplified TCR beta CDR3 regions from RNA transcripts. Second-round multiplex PCR came after a first-round RT-PCR that employed HTBI primers. Using its own MiXCR run on the multiplex PCR reads, TCRdb lists one record per CDR3 protein. The profile covers over a million distinct CDR3 sequences, with 36% appearing a single time and around 10% taken by the ten largest. Sample: peripheral blood or thyroid tissue (not recorded which). The receptors stem from an adult man with Graves' hyperthyroidism.

The V call is TRBV7-2, the J call TRBJ2-7; 7 bases are a match to TRBD1. The CDR3 has 17 amino acids. CDR1 SGHTA and CDR2 FQGNSA come from the germline V gene. V dropped 5 bases and J dropped 3; count of bases not matched to a gene: 16. In nucleotides, the CDR3 is TGTGCCAGCAGCACAAGGGGGTTGGGGACAGTGGGCTACGAGCAGTACTTC. Translating it yields CASSTRGLGTVGYEQYF.

The chain uses TRBV6-5 and TRBJ1-1; no definite D call. CDR1 and CDR2 from the germline V gene are MNHEY and SVGAGI. Trimming cost V 2 bases and J 8 bases, with 21 bases left between them. The CDR3 has 16 residues. CDR3 amino acids: CASSYNPIRSQTEAFF. In DNA form, the CDR3 reads TGTGCCAGCAGTTACAACCCCATTCGGTCCCAAACAGAAGCTTTCTTT.

The chain employs TRBV6-5 and TRBJ2-7; D is possibly TRBD1 (6 bases). From germline, CDR1 is MNHEY and CDR2 SVGAGI. The length of the CDR3 is 16 residues. V gave up 1 base and J gave up 2 bases, with 15 bases separating them. The CDR3 DNA reads TGTGCCAGCAGTTACTACCGGGACATAGCCCCCTACGAGCAGTACTTC. Amino acids: CASSYYRDIAPYEQYF.

This clonotype has at least ten counts. V is TRBV10-3 and J is TRBJ1-1; a weak D match, TRBD1 (5 bases). V lost 4 bases and J lost 0, with 15 bases in between. The CDR3 is made up of 16 amino acids. The germline V gene has CDR1 ENHRY and CDR2 SYGVKD. The CDR3 nucleotides read TGTGCCATCAGTGTCGAAGGGAACAGGATGAACACTGAAGCTTTCTTT. It is translated as CAISVEGNRMNTEAFF.

J is TRBJ2-7 and V is TRBV7-9, with 9 nucleotides matching TRBD1. The ends lost 7 bases at V and 4 bases at J; junction bases unmatched: 11. The germline gives CDR1 SEHNR, CDR2 FQNEAQ (reference sequence). This CDR3 is 15 amino acids long. The CDR3 is CASTGTGFGVYEQYF. Here the CDR3 DNA reads TGTGCCAGCACCGGGACAGGGTTCGGGGTTTACGAGCAGTACTTC.

The chain combines TRBV4-3 with TRBJ2-7; D unresolved. V was pared by 0 bases and J by 3 bases, with 12 bases between. Per germline, CDR1 LGHNA and CDR2 YSLEER. The CDR3 covers 15 residues. The CDR3 DNA reads TGCGCCAGCAGCCAAGATATGAGAGAAGACTACGAGCAGTACTTC. This sequence encodes CASSQDMREDYEQYF.

This clonotype showed up many times. V and J are TRBV7-6 and TRBJ2-7; D not certain. The V gene lost 7 bases and the J gene lost 7 bases, with 11 bases spanning the gap. Germline-derived CDR1 and CDR2 are SGHVS and FNYEAQ. CDR3 length: 11 amino acids. The DNA of the CDR3 is TGTGCCAGCACCAACGGGTGGGAGCAGTACTTC. Amino acid sequence: CASTNGWEQYF. Full variable domain (rest looked up from reference TRBV7-6 and TRBJ2-7): GAGVSQSPRYKVTKRGQDVALRCDPISGHVSLYWYRQALGQGPEFLTYFNYEAQQDKSGLPNDRFSAERPEGSISTLTIQRTEQRDSAMYRCASTNGWEQYFGPGTRLTVT.

This clonotype was seen many times. The rearrangement links TRBV6-5 to TRBJ1-2, with 7 positions matching TRBD1. Germline V gene data show CDR1 as MNHEY and CDR2 as SVGAGI. This CDR3 is 14 amino acids long. V was pared by 0 bases and J by 6 bases, with 4 bases of the junction left unmatched. This CDR3 reads CASSYSPGGNGYTF. DNA for the CDR3: TGTGCCAGCAGTTACTCTCCAGGGGGTAATGGCTACACCTTC.

This clonotype occurred many times. This chain uses TRBV7-8 with TRBJ1-6; D gene uncertain. The germline CDR1 and CDR2 sequences are SGHVS and FQNEAQ. Trimming left V 0 bases short and J 8 bases short, with 8 bases between. The CDR3 has 14 amino acids. The CDR3: CASSLAREHSPLHF. CDR3 nucleotide sequence: TGTGCCAGCAGCTTAGCCCGGGAGCATTCACCCCTCCACTTT.

This clonotype appeared many times. This chain uses TRBV10-3 with TRBJ2-7, with 16 bases fitting TRBD2. Per the germline V gene, CDR1 is ENHRY and CDR2 is SYGVKD. The CDR3 contains 17 residues. With V trimmed by 3 bases and J by 4 bases, 6 bases remained unmatched. CDR3 residues: CAISESPGLAGGYEQYF. In DNA form, the CDR3 reads TGTGCCATCAGTGAAAGTCCGGGACTAGCGGGGGGGTACGAGCAGTACTTC.

This clonotype was recorded a few times. Sequence at one end of the junction differs from germline and may be a read error. V gene TRBV7-6 combines with J gene TRBJ1-2; no firm D call. The CDR3 length is 13 residues. Germline values: CDR1 SGHVS, CDR2 FNYEAQ. The CDR3, as DNA: TGTGCCAGCAGCTTATACAGTAACTATGACTACACCTTC. Amino acid sequence: CASSLYSNYDYTF.

The rearrangement joins TRBV9 to TRBJ1-4; possible D gene TRBD1, 6 bases. V gave up 4 bases and J gave up 12 bases, with 22 bases separating them. Germline values: CDR1 SGDLS, CDR2 YYNGEE. CDR3 length: 15 residues. CDR3 nucleotides: TGTGCCAGCAGCCCACGCTTACAGGGACCGGAAGAACTGTTTTTT. Amino acid sequence: CASSPRLQGPEELFF.

There are a few counts of this clonotype. V is TRBV6-6 and J is TRBJ2-2; 8 bases match TRBD1. Germline CDR1 and CDR2: MNHNY and SVGAGI (reference sequence). The CDR3 is made up of 14 amino acids. V lost 8 bases and J lost 4; bases outside the gene matches: 6. The DNA of the CDR3 is TGTGCCAGCTGGACAGGGCAAGTCACCGGGGAGCTGTTTTTT. Translation gives CASWTGQVTGELFF.

This clonotype was observed many times. The chain employs TRBV12-3 or TRBV12-4 and TRBJ2-7; D may be TRBD1 (6 bases). The germline V and J ends were trimmed by 4 bases and 3 bases, with 7 bases remaining between them. There are 12 residues in the CDR3. The CDR3 bases are TGTGCCAGCAGTTGGACAGACTACGAGCAGTACTTC. As protein: CASSWTDYEQYF.

This clonotype was seen repeatedly, ten times or more. This chain joins TRBV24-1 and TRBJ1-5, with D maybe TRBD1 (5 bases). The V gene lost 3 bases and the J gene lost 4 bases, with 15 bases spanning the gap. The CDR3 consists of 16 residues. Germline CDR1 is KGHDR and CDR2 is SFDVKD. CDR3 loop: CATSDAKDSRNQPQHF. Here the CDR3 DNA reads TGTGCCACCAGTGATGCGAAAGACAGTCGGAATCAGCCCCAGCATTTT.

This clonotype appeared many times. The V gene is TRBV5-6, the J gene TRBJ1-3, with D maybe TRBD1 (5 bases). CDR3 size: 14 residues. V lost 4 bases, J lost 4 bases, and 12 bases lay in between. Germline V gene data show CDR1 as SGHDT and CDR2 as YYEEEE. CDR3 sequence (DNA): TGTGCCAGCAGCCCGCGGGACTGGGGAAACACCATATATTTT. It codes for CASSPRDWGNTIYF.

The rearrangement links TRBV5-4 to TRBJ1-2; 10 bases fit TRBD1. The CDR3 extends over 15 amino acids. The V gene end was trimmed by 4 bases and the J gene end by 7 bases; junction bases not matched to a gene: 10. Germline CDR1 SGHNT, CDR2 YYREEE (reference sequence). For the CDR3, the DNA is TGTGCCAGCAGCCAAGCCCGGGACAGGGGCCGTGGCTACACCTTC. Translated: CASSQARDRGRGYTF. Full variable domain (rest looked up from reference TRBV5-4 and TRBJ1-2): ETGVTQSPTHLIKTRGQQVTLRCSSQSGHNTVSWYQQALGQGPQFIFQYYREEENGRGNFPPRFSGLQFPNYSSELNVNALELDDSALYLCASSQARDRGRGYTFGSGTRLTVV.

The rearrangement joins TRBV12-3 or TRBV12-4 to TRBJ2-5; 12 nucleotides match TRBD2. The V gene end was trimmed by 5 bases and the J gene end by 1 base; junction bases not matched to a gene: 5. CDR3 length: 16 residues. CDR3 in DNA: TGTGCCAGCAGTCCCGGGACTAGCGGGCCCCAAGAGACCCAGTACTTC. Its protein product is CASSPGTSGPQETQYF.

The chain employs TRBV10-3 and TRBJ2-2; D unresolved. The CDR3 spans 10 residues. CDR1 is ENHRY and CDR2 is SYGVKD in the germline V gene. DNA for the CDR3: TGTACCACGTCCACCGGGGAGCTGTTTTTT. Protein sequence: CTTSTGELFF.

This clonotype was detected only a few times. This rearrangement joins TRBV10-3 to TRBJ2-7; the match to TRBD1 covers 10 bases. In germline, CDR1 is ENHRY, CDR2 SYGVKD. This CDR3 region has 12 residues. V was clipped by 10 bases and J by 6 bases; unmatched bases: 6. Here the CDR3 reads CASDRGLGEQYF. In DNA, the CDR3 is TGTGCCAGCGACAGGGGGCTCGGCGAGCAGTACTTC.

This clonotype was found a few times. A read error may account for a junction end that differs from germline. J is TRBJ1-3 and V is TRBV20-1; D not certain. Germline loops: CDR1 DFQATT, CDR2 SNEGSKA (reference sequence). The length of the CDR3 is 16 residues. The CDR3 loop reads CSARDSLDWFGDTIYF. In nucleotides, the CDR3 is TGCAGTGCTAGAGACTCTTTAGACTGGTTTGGAGACACCATATATTTT.

This clonotype was seen at least ten times. V and J are TRBV11-2 and TRBJ2-7; D perhaps matches TRBD2 (6 bases). V lost 5 bases to trimming and J lost 6 bases, with 20 bases between them. The germline V gene has CDR1 SGHAT and CDR2 FQNNGV. This CDR3 contains 15 residues. CDR3 nucleotides: TGTGCCAGCAGCACCGCGTGGGGACTCTCTTTCGAGCAGTACTTC. This gives the protein CASSTAWGLSFEQYF.

The chain has TRBV29-1 and TRBJ2-5; D assignment may be TRBD1 or TRBD2 (5 bases each). V was cut by 4 bases and J by 2 bases, with 11 bases left in between. Germline CDR1 reads SQVTM; CDR2 reads ANQGSEA. The CDR3 totals 13 residues. The CDR3 coding sequence is TGCAGCGTTGGCCGCAGGGAGCAAGAGACCCAGTACTTC. It translates to CSVGRREQETQYF.

This clonotype came up many times. The chain recombines TRBV11-2 with TRBJ2-7, with 7 bases aligning to TRBD2. Germline CDR1 and CDR2: SGHAT and FQNNGV. V gave up 1 base and J gave up 3 bases; unmatched junction bases: 3. CDR3 length: 14 amino acids. The DNA of the CDR3 is TGTGCCAGCAGCTTAGTTAGCGGGTACTACGAGCAGTACTTC. Amino acids: CASSLVSGYYEQYF.

This clonotype has a count of ten or more. This chain uses TRBV5-1 with TRBJ1-5; D might be TRBD1 (5 bases). The germline V gene has CDR1 SGHRS and CDR2 YFSETQ. The V gene lost 0 bases and the J gene lost 6 bases, with 13 bases spanning the gap. This CDR3 comprises 15 residues. CDR3 protein: CASSLAGGEGQPQHF. CDR3 DNA sequence: TGCGCCAGCAGCTTGGCCGGGGGGGAAGGTCAGCCCCAGCATTTT.

This chain links TRBV29-1 with TRBJ1-2; possibly TRBD1 for D (5 bases). This CDR3 spans 16 amino acids. Trimming stripped 6 bases from V and 0 bases from J, with 20 bases between. CDR1 and CDR2 (germline): SQVTM, ANQGSEA. Written as DNA, the CDR3 is TGCAGCGTCGATCCGGGAGGGGCGGCGACTAACTATGGCTACACCTTC. Protein sequence: CSVDPGGAATNYGYTF.

The chain employs TRBV28 and TRBJ2-2, with D possibly being TRBD1 (6 bases). Germline loops: CDR1 MDHEN, CDR2 SYDVKM. This CDR3 comprises 12 residues. V lost 3 bases and J lost 9, with 8 bases in between. The CDR3 loop reads CASSFRGRELFF. Written as DNA, the CDR3 is TGTGCCAGCAGTTTCAGGGGCCGGGAGCTGTTTTTT.

V is TRBV19 and J is TRBJ1-5; TRBD1 matches at 7 bases. The CDR3 loop spans 15 amino acids. Germline V gives CDR1 LNHDA, CDR2 SQIVND (reference sequence). The V and J ends lost 7 bases and 0 bases, in that order; junction bases with no gene match: 6. The chain's CDR3 is CASIRDSNSNQPQHF. CDR3 nucleotide sequence: TGTGCCAGTATCCGGGACAGCAATAGCAATCAGCCCCAGCATTTT.

This chain links TRBV7-8 with TRBJ2-7, with 8 bases lining up with TRBD1. J lost 6 bases, V lost 1 base, and 8 bases had no gene match. CDR3 length equals 15 residues. The germline V gene has CDR1 SGHVS and CDR2 FQNEAQ. In nucleotides, the CDR3 is TGTGCCAGCAGCTTAGGAATGGGTCAGGGGGCCGAGCAGTACTTC. Its translation is CASSLGMGQGAEQYF.

This clonotype has just a few counts. A much larger clone lies one base from this, so it may be a read error. The chain links TRBV5-1 to TRBJ1-2; 9 bases map to TRBD1. Germline loops: CDR1 SGHRS, CDR2 YFSETQ. The CDR3 sequence is 12 residues long. The junction had 2 bases not matched to a gene; V was cut back by 5 bases and J by 6 bases. CDR3 nucleotides: TGCGCCAGCAGGCGGGACAGGGATGGCTACACCTTC. It encodes CASRRDRDGYTF.

This clonotype was seen a handful of times. The chain links TRBV11-2 to TRBJ2-5; D is unclear. CDR1 and CDR2 from the germline V gene are SGHAT and FQNNGV. The CDR3 spans 14 residues. With 6 bases removed from V and 5 bases from J, the gap between germline ends came to 16 bases. CDR3 sequence (DNA): TGTGCCAGCAGTTACTCCGGGCCCCGGGAGACCCAGTACTTC. This sequence encodes CASSYSGPRETQYF.

This clonotype was counted at least ten times. This rearrangement joins TRBV20-1 to TRBJ1-1; D uncertain. The germline V gene has CDR1 DFQATT and CDR2 SNEGSKA (reference sequence). Trimming pared 1 base from V and 4 bases from J, leaving 7 bases between. The CDR3 extends over 12 amino acids. The CDR3, as DNA: TGCAGTGCTAGAGCCCCCCCCACTGAAGCTTTCTTT. It codes for CSARAPPTEAFF.